This is a list of T cell receptor beta chains from one sample in a study of beta chain features in type 1 diabetes. Repertoires were generated with immunoSEQ multiplex PCR, while TCRdb's copy carries only in-frame clones and drops some. The sample shows about 620,000 clones, roughly a sixth of them seen only once. Sequenced sample: naive CD4+ T cells from blood. The receptors originated from a man aged 18 to 30 in good health. The CDR3 runs from the conserved cysteine through the conserved F or W.

v_gene	j_gene	CDR3aa
TRBV6-5	TRBJ1-5	CASSYDGNQPQHF
TRBV4-3	TRBJ2-7	CASSQSLAAEQYF
TRBV7-9	TRBJ1-3	CASSLLVSGNTIYF
TRBV10-3	TRBJ2-7	CAIRGRASYEQYF
TRBV15	TRBJ1-6	CATSRVAGGGSPLHF
TRBV25-1	TRBJ2-7	CASSRGAYEQYF
TRBV5-5	TRBJ1-4	CASSRDTNEKLFF
TRBV30	TRBJ2-7	CAWSVVGYLSYEQYF
TRBV6-6	TRBJ2-3	CATTTGRYTDTQYF
TRBV9	TRBJ1-1	CASSVGGPNTEAFF
TRBV4-1	TRBJ2-3	CASSQAPPGLGPDTQYF
TRBV25-1	TRBJ1-6	CASSEFGGSSYNSPLHF